This is a list of T cell receptor beta chains from one sample in a study of blood T cells in healthy people across ages. TCRdb called the 5' RACE reads again in MiXCR, with one record for every CDR3 protein. The sample shows around 320,000 distinct CDR3 sequences, roughly a quarter of them seen only once. Sequenced sample: blood. Receptors were obtained from a woman in her 70s in good health. Each CDR3 is given with its conserved first and last residue. A D gene is named only where the DNA matches it firmly. Size tells how often a clone was seen (once, few, many) or the class of an expanded clone, and some rows leave it out.

few	TRBD2	TRBV10-3	TRBJ2-7	TGTGCCATCAGTGAGTCGATCGGACTAGAACAAGAGCAGTACTTC	CAISESIGLEQEQYF
-	-	TRBV7-6	TRBJ2-5	TGTGCCAGCAGCTCGGGTCTCATGCACTTCGAGACCCAGTACTTC	CASSSGLMHFETQYF
few	TRBD2	TRBV20-1	TRBJ2-3	TGCAGTGCTAAGGGACTAGCGGGAGGTGATACGCAGTATTTT	CSAKGLAGGDTQYF
many	-	TRBV20-1	TRBJ1-1	TGCAGTGCTAGACAGGCAACGAAAGGCACTGAAGCTTTCTTT	CSARQATKGTEAFF
many	TRBD1	TRBV28	TRBJ2-2	TGTGCCAGCAAACCTCCGGGACAGGGGGCTCGAGAGCTGTTTTTT	CASKPPGQGARELFF
-	TRBD2	TRBV5-1	TRBJ2-7	TGCGCCAGCAGCGGAACTAGCGGGGCCTACGAGCAGTACTTC	CASSGTSGAYEQYF
few	TRBD2	TRBV5-1	TRBJ2-5	TGCGCCAGCAGCTTGGGAGCAGCGGGATTTGAGGAGACCCAGTACTTC	CASSLGAAGFEETQYF
-	TRBD1	TRBV2	TRBJ1-6	TGTGCCAGCAGTGCAACAGGGGGAGTCAAAAATTCACCCCTCCACTTT	CASSATGGVKNSPLHF
few	-	TRBV2	TRBJ2-7	TGTGCCAGCAGTGGGACCTCTCTCTACGAGCAGTACTTC	CASSGTSLYEQYF
-	-	TRBV6-2/TRBV6-3	TRBJ2-1	TGTGCCAGCCAGGGACGGTACAATGAGCAGTTCTTC	CASQGRYNEQFF
few	-	TRBV28	TRBJ1-1	TGTGCCAGCAGTATGGAGTGGGACAACACTGAAGCTTTCTTT	CASSMEWDNTEAFF
-	-	TRBV7-2	TRBJ1-1	TGTGCCAGCAGCAGGGAAATGAACACTGAAGCTTTCTTT	CASSREMNTEAFF
few	-	TRBV7-2	TRBJ2-5	TGTGCCAGCAGCACCCCACAGGGTGGGAAGACCCAGTACTTC	CASSTPQGGKTQYF
few	-	TRBV6-1	TRBJ2-7	TGTGCCAGCAGAAAGGGGCCCTACGAGCAGTACTTC	CASRKGPYEQYF
-	-	TRBV28	TRBJ2-5	TGTGCCAGCAGTTTATCGGGGTGGGGCCAGCAGTACTTC	CASSLSGWGQQYF
-	TRBD1	TRBV6-2/TRBV6-3	TRBJ1-1	TGTGCCAGCAGCCAGGGGGGGACAGTTGGAGCTTTCTTT	CASSQGGTVGAFF
-	-	TRBV28	TRBJ1-1	TGTGCCAGCAGAAAGGGGGGGAACACTGAAGCTTTCTTT	CASRKGGNTEAFF
-	TRBD1	TRBV7-2	TRBJ1-6	TGTGCCAGCAGCTTAGTTTCAGGGGGTAATTCACCCCTCCACTTT	CASSLVSGGNSPLHF
many	-	TRBV12-3/TRBV12-4	TRBJ2-5	TGTGCCAGCAGTGCCAATTCGGGGCAAGAGACCCAGTACTTC	CASSANSGQETQYF
-	-	TRBV5-1	TRBJ1-1	TGCGCCAGCAGCTGGGGTACGGCGCTGAACACTGAAGCTTTCTTT	CASSWGTALNTEAFF
-	TRBD2	TRBV24-1	TRBJ2-1	TGTGCCACCAGTGATGAACTAGCGGGAGGTATCAATGAGCAGTTCTTC	CATSDELAGGINEQFF
-	TRBD2	TRBV28	TRBJ2-5	TGTGCCAGCAGCTATAGCGGGAGTCGAGAGACCCAGTACTTC	CASSYSGSRETQYF
few	TRBD2	TRBV28	TRBJ2-3	TGTGCCAGCGACCCGCAACGGGGGGAGGCGCAGTATTTT	CASDPQRGEAQYF
-	-	TRBV4-3	TRBJ2-3	TGCGCCAGCAGCCAATTTACTTCAGGGGCCGGAGATACGCAGTATTTT	CASSQFTSGAGDTQYF
few	TRBD2	TRBV28	TRBJ2-1	TGTGCCAGCAGTACCCCTAGCGGGAGGATAAATGAGCAGTTCTTC	CASSTPSGRINEQFF
few	-	TRBV21-1	TRBJ2-3	TGTGCCAGCAGCAAAGTGCGGACTAGCGGGAGCGGAGATACGCAGTATTTT	CASSKVRTSGSGDTQYF
-	TRBD1	TRBV12-3/TRBV12-4	TRBJ1-1	TGTGCCAGCAGTTATAGGACAGGGATCACTGAAGCTTTCTTT	CASSYRTGITEAFF
few	-	TRBV29-1	TRBJ1-4	TGCAGCGGTGGTGGGAATGAAAAACTGTTTTTT	CSGGGNEKLFF
few	-	TRBV11-1	TRBJ1-4	TGTGCCAGCAGCTTTCAGGACGGTGTCAATGAAAAACTGTTTTTT	CASSFQDGVNEKLFF
-	-	TRBV6-6	TRBJ2-1	TGTGCCAGCAAAATAACGCCGCCCGTTAACAATGAGCAGTTCTTC	CASKITPPVNNEQFF
-	TRBD1	TRBV29-1	TRBJ1-2	TGCAGCGGACAGGGGGCGGATTATGGCTACACCTTC	CSGQGADYGYTF
many	TRBD1	TRBV27	TRBJ1-1	TGCGCCAGCAGCGGTGGCGACAGGGGGAACACTGAAGCTTTCTTT	CASSGGDRGNTEAFF
-	-	TRBV9	TRBJ2-2	TGTGCCAGCTCACCTTTCCACACCGGGGAGCTGTTTTTT	CASSPFHTGELFF
few	-	TRBV20-1	TRBJ2-3	TGCAGTGCTAGACCGTTAGAGTTTAGGGGAGTGGGAACAGATACGCAGTATTTT	CSARPLEFRGVGTDTQYF
few	-	TRBV2	TRBJ2-2	TGTGCCAGCAGTCGAACTGGGGCCCGGGAGCTGTTTTTT	CASSRTGARELFF
-	-	TRBV4-1	TRBJ2-5	TGCGCCAGCAGCCAAGCCCGACAGACCCAAGAGACCCAGTACTTC	CASSQARQTQETQYF
few	-	TRBV14	TRBJ2-7	TGTGCCAGCAGCCCGGGGCAGGTGGGCTCCTACGAGCAGTACTTC	CASSPGQVGSYEQYF
-	-	TRBV5-6	TRBJ2-7	TGTGCCAGCGAAATCGGGGGATCCTACGAGCAGTACTTC	CASEIGGSYEQYF
once	-	TRBV7-8	TRBJ1-1	TGTGCCAGCAGCCCCTCGGGAAGTGAAGCTTTCTTT	CASSPSGSEAFF
few	-	TRBV27	TRBJ2-3	TGTTCATACAGAGATACGCAGTATTTT	CSYRDTQYF